What follows is one T cell receptor (beta chain) and its context. CDR3 length: 16 amino acids. Per germline, CDR1 SGHAT and CDR2 FQNNGV. The V gene lost 1 base and the J gene lost 6 bases, with 17 bases spanning the gap. Generated by immunoSEQ multiplex PCR, the TCRdb table keeps only in-frame clones and is missing some. The sample has approximately 58,000 clones, about 81% seen once. This entry belongs to a study of OX40 agonist ivuxolimab in advanced cancers. Study-wide background: Dose-escalation patients were diagnosed with hepatocellular carcinoma, melanoma, renal cell cancer or head and neck cancer.

This TCR was recovered from an adult with an advanced solid tumor such as melanoma, head and neck, liver or kidney cancer. The J gene is TRBJ2-3, the V gene TRBV11-2; a possible D gene is TRBD1 (6 bases). Source: CD4+ or CD8+ T cells sorted from blood, taken in a trial of the OX40 agonist ivuxolimab. CDR3 coding DNA: TGTGCCAGCAGCTTAGCCCTGGGGCTGGGGGCTGATACGCAGTATTTT. It codes for CASSLALGLGADTQYF.